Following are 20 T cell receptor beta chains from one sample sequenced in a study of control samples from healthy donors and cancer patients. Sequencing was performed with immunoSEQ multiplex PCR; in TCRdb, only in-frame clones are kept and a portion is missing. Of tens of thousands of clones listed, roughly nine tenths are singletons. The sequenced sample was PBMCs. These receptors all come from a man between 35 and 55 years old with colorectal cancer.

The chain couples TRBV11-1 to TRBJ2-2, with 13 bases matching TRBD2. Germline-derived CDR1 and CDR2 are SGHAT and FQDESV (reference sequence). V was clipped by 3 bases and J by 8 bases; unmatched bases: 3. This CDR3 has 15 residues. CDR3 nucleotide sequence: TGTGCCAGCAGCTTCGGGACTAGCGGGGTAGGGGAGCTGTTTTTT. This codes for CASSFGTSGVGELFF. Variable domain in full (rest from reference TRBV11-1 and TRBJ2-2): EAEVAQSPRYKITEKSQAVAFWCDPISGHATLYWYRQILGQGPELLVQFQDESVVDDSQLPKDRFSAERLKGVDSTLKIQPAELGDSAMYLCASSFGTSGVGELFFGEGSRLTVL.

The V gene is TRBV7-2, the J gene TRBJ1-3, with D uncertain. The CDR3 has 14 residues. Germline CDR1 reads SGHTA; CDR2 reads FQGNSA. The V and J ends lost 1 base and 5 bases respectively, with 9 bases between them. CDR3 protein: CASSLDGSRNTIYF. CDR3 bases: TGTGCCAGCAGCTTAGATGGCAGCCGAAACACCATATATTTT.

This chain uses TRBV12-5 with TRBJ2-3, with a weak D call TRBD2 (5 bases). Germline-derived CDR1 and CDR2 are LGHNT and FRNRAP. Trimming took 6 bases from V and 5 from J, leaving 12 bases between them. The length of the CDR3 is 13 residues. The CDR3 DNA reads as TGTGCTAGTGGCTTCTTTAGCGTAGATACGCAGTATTTT. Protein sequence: CASGFFSVDTQYF.

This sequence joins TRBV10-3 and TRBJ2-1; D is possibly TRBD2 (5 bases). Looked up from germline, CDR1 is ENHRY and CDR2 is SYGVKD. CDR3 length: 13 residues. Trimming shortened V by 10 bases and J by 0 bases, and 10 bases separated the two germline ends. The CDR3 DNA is TGTGCCACCCGGGAACCCTCCTACAATGAGCAGTTCTTC. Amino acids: CATREPSYNEQFF.

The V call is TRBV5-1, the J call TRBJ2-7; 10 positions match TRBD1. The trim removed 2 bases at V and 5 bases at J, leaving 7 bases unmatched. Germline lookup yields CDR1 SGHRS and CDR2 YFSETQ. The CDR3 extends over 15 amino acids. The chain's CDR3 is CASSLGQGGNHEQYF. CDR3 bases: TGCGCCAGCAGCTTAGGACAGGGGGGTAACCACGAGCAGTACTTC.

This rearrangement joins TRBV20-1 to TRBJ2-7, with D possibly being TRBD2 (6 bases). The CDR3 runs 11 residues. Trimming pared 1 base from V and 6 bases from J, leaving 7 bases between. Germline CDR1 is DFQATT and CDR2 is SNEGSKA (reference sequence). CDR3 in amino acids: CSARGDFEQYF. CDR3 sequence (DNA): TGCAGTGCTAGAGGGGACTTCGAGCAGTACTTC.

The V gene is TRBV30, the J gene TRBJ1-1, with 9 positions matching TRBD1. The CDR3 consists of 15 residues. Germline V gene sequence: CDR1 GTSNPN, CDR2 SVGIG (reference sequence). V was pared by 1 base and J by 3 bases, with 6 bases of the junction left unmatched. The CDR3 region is CAWSARGTGYTEAFF. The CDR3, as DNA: TGTGCCTGGAGTGCCCGAGGGACAGGGTACACTGAAGCTTTCTTT.

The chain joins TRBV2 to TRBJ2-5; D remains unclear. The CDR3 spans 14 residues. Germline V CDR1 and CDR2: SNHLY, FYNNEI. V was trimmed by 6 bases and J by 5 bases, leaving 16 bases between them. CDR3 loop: CASSPPPARETQYF. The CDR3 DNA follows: TGTGCCAGCAGCCCCCCGCCAGCGAGGGAGACCCAGTACTTC.

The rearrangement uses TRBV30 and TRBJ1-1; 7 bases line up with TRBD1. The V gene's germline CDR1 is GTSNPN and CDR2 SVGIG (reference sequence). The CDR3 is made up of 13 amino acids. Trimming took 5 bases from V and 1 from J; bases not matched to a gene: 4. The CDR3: CAWGNRGNTEAFF. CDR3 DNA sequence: TGTGCCTGGGGGAACAGGGGGAACACTGAAGCTTTCTTT.

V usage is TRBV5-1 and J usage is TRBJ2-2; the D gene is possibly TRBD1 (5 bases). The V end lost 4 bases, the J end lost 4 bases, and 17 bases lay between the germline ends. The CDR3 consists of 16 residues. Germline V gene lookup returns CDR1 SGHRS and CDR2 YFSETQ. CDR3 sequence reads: CASSPRTQGGTGELFF. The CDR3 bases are TGCGCCAGCAGCCCCCGGACCCAGGGCGGCACCGGGGAGCTGTTTTTT.

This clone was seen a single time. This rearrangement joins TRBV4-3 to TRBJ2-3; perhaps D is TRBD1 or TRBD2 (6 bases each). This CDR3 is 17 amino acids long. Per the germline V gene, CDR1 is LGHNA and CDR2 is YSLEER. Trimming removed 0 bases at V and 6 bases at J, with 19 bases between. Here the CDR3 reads CASSQDTWGAEGDTQYF. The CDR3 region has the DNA TGCGCCAGCAGCCAAGATACGTGGGGGGCTGAAGGGGATACGCAGTATTTT.

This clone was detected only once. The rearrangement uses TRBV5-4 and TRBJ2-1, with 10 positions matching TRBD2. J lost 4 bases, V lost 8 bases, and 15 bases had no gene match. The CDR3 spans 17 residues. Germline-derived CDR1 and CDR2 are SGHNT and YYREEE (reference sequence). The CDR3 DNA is TGTGCCAGTTATAACCGACTAGCGGGCCTTGTTTACAATGAGCAGTTCTTC. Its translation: CASYNRLAGLVYNEQFF.

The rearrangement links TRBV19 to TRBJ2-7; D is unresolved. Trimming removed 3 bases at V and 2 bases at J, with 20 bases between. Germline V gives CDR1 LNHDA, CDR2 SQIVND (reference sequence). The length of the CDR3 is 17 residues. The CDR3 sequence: CASSINPTSLRPYEQYF. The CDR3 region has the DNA TGTGCCAGTAGTATTAACCCTACGTCTCTCCGGCCCTACGAGCAGTACTTC.

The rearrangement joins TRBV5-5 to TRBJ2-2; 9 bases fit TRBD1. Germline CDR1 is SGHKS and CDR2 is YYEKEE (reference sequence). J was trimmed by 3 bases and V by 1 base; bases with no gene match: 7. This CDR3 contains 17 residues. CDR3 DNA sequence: TGTGCCAGCAGCTTGAATGACAGGGGGGGGGACACCGGGGAGCTGTTTTTT. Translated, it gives CASSLNDRGGDTGELFF.

The CDR3 region is CASSSSPSDTQYF. The CDR3 DNA sequence: TGTGCCAGCAGCTCCTCGCCTTCGGATACGCAGTATTTT. This sequence joins TRBV7-9 and TRBJ2-3, with D unresolved. The germline V and J ends were trimmed by 4 bases and 6 bases, with 11 bases remaining between them. CDR3 length: 13 amino acids. Per germline, CDR1 SEHNR and CDR2 FQNEAQ (reference sequence).

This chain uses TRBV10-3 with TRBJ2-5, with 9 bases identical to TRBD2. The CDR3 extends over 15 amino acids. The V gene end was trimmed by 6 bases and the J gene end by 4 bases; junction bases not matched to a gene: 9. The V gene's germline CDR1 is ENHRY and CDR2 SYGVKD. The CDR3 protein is CAISLGTSRGETQYF. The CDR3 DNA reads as TGTGCCATCAGCCTCGGGACTAGCAGAGGAGAGACCCAGTACTTC.

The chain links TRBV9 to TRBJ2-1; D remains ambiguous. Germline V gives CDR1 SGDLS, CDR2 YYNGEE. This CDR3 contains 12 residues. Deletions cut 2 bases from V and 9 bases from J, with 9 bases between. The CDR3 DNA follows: TGTGCCAGCAGCGTGAGCGTATCTGAGCAGTTCTTC. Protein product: CASSVSVSEQFF.

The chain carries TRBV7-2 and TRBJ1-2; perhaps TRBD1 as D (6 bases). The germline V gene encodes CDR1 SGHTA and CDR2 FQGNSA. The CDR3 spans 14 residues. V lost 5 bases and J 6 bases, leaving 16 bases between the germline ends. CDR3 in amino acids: CASSTTTGYHGYTF. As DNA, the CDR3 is TGTGCCAGCAGCACCACGACAGGCTATCATGGCTACACCTTC. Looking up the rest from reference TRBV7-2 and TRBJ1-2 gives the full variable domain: GAGVSQSPSNKVTEKGKDVELRCDPISGHTALYWYRQSLGQGLEFLIYFQGNSAPDKSGLPSDRFSAERTGGSVSTLTIQRTQQEDSAVYLCASSTTTGYHGYTFGSGTRLTVV.

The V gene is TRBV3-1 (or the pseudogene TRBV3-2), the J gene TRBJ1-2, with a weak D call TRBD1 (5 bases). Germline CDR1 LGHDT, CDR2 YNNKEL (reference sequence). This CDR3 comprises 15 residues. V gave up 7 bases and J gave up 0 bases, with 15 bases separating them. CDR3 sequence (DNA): TGTGCCAGCACCAATCGGGGCTCGGCTAACTATGGCTACACCTTC. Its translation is CASTNRGSANYGYTF.

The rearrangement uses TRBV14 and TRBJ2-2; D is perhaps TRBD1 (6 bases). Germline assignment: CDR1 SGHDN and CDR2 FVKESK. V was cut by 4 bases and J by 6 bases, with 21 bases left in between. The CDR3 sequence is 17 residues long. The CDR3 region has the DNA TGTGCCAGCAGCCGGCGATGGACAGCCTCGAGGGCCGGGGAGCTGTTTTTT. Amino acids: CASSRRWTASRAGELFF.